Listed here is a single T cell receptor (beta chain). The antigen is not known. The study ran its PCR with 60 Vbeta and 13 Jbeta primers. Some clones are missing from TCRdb's copy, which holds only in-frame ones; the method was immunoSEQ multiplex PCR. The table has about 130,000 clones, about 79% seen once. This record belongs to a study of cytomegalovirus exposure and HLA in healthy donors. Study outcomes and limitations: There were some V segments, including TRBV6-2 and TRBV6-3, excluded as indistinguishable.

The germline CDR1 and CDR2 sequences are SGHRS and YFSETQ. The CDR3 spans 16 residues. V lost 6 bases, J lost 1 base, and 16 bases lay in between. This clonotype originated in a man aged 50-59 years in good health and CMV-seronegative. Sequenced: PBMCs. V and J are TRBV5-1 and TRBJ2-2, with D maybe TRBD2 (7 bases). The CDR3 region is CASIETGGLNTGELFF. For the CDR3, the DNA is TGCGCCAGCATAGAGACGGGGGGCCTGAACACCGGGGAGCTGTTTTTT.